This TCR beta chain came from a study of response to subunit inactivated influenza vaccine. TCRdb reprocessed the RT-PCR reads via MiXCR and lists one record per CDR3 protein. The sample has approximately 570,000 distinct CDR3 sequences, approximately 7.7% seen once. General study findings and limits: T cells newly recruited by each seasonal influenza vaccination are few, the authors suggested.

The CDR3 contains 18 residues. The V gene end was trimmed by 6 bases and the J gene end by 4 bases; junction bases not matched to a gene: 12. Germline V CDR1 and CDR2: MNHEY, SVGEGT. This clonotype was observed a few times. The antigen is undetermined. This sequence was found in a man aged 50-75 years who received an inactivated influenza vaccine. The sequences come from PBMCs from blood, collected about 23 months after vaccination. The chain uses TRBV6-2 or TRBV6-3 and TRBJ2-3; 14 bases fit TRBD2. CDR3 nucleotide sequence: TGTGCCAGCAGCCGTTCCGGGACTAGCGGGAGTTTAGCAGATACGCAGTATTTT. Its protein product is CASSRSGTSGSLADTQYF.